This is a list of T cell receptor beta chains from one sample in a study of OX40 agonist ivuxolimab in advanced cancers. The method was immunoSEQ multiplex PCR; TCRdb's version includes in-frame clones alone and lacks a portion of them. Altogether 65,000 or so clones are present, more than 80% being singletons, with the ten largest covering approximately 3%. Sequencing used CD4+ or CD8+ T cells sorted from blood, obtained in a trial of the OX40 agonist ivuxolimab. Receptors originate from an adult with an advanced solid tumor such as melanoma, head and neck, liver or kidney cancer. Both conserved end residues are part of each CDR3. Each record gives: V gene, J gene, CDR3 protein.

TRBV4-1	TRBJ1-1	CASSHPRNTEAFF
TRBV6-6	TRBJ2-3	CATAGRTSTDTQYF
TRBV6-1	TRBJ1-5	CASSGLAAGAGQPQHF
TRBV11-3	TRBJ2-1	CASSQEGSSTGHNEQFF
TRBV7-6	TRBJ1-3	CASSSFPGLTGNTIYF
TRBV18	TRBJ1-6	CASSPLGGASLTSPLHF
TRBV6-1	TRBJ1-2	CASSENSYNSYGYTF
TRBV23-1	TRBJ1-2	CASSRWHFYPVAGVLLGYGYTF
TRBV19	TRBJ1-2	CASSTTGLDYGYTF
TRBV5-1	TRBJ2-7	CASSLVRGGHEQYF
TRBV5-1	TRBJ2-2	CASSLKGGLTGELFF